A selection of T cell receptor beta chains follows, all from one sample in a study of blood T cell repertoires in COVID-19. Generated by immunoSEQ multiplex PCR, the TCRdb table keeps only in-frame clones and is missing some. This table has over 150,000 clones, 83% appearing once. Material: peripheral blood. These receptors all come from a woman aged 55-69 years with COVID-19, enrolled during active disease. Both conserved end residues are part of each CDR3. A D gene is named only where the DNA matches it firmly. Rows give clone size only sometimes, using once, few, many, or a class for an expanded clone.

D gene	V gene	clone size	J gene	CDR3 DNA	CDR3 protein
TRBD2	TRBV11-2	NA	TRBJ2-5	TGTGCCAGCAGCTCATTCGGGAGGCAAGAGACCCAGTACTTC	CASSSFGRQETQYF
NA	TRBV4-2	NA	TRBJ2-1	TGTGCCAGCAGCCAAGAAGGCGGAGACTTTCAGCAGTTCTTC	CASSQEGGDFQQFF
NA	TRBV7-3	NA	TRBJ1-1	TGTGCCAGCAGCTTTGGCAGTAACACTGAAGCTTTCTTT	CASSFGSNTEAFF
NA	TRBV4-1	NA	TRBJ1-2	TGCGCCAGCAGCCAAGATGAAGGCAGGGCCTATGGCTACACCTTC	CASSQDEGRAYGYTF
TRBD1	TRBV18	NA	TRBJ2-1	TGTGCCAGCTCACCCTACAGGGGTTCCTACAATGAGCAGTTCTTC	CASSPYRGSYNEQFF
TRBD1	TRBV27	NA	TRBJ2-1	TGTGCCAGCAGTTTAGACAGGGGTTCCTACAATGAGCAGTTCTTC	CASSLDRGSYNEQFF
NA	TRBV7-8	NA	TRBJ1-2	TGTGCCAGCAGCTTAGAGAGGCATGGCTACACCTTC	CASSLERHGYTF
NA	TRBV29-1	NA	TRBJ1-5	TGCAGCGTTGGTGTGGGGGCCGACCAGCCCCAGCATTTT	CSVGVGADQPQHF
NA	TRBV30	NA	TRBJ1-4	TGTGCCTGGAGTGTACCGGGGTTCTCACCTGCAACTAATGAAAAACTGTTTTTT	CAWSVPGFSPATNEKLFF
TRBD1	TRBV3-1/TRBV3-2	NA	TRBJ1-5	TGTGCCAGCAGCCTTGGGACAGGGGTCGGCTTAAGCAATCAGCCCCAGCATTTT	CASSLGTGVGLSNQPQHF
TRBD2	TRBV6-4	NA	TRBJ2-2	TGTGCCAGCAGTGCACTAGCGGGAGCCACCGGGGAGCTGTTTTTT	CASSALAGATGELFF
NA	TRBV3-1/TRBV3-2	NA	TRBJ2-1	TGTGCCAGCAGCCCCTCCCGCGGGGCCAATGAGCAGTTCTTC	CASSPSRGANEQFF
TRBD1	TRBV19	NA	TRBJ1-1	TGTGCCAGTAGTAATCCCAACAGGGGCCCGAAGACAGCTTTCTTT	CASSNPNRGPKTAFF
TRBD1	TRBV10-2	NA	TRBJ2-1	TGCGCCAGCAGTGAAGGGGGCAGGTGGGTCAATGAGCAGTTCTTC	CASSEGGRWVNEQFF
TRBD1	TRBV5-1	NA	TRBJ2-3	TGCGCCAGCAGCTTGAGGTGGAGACAGGGAACAGATACGCAGTATTTT	CASSLRWRQGTDTQYF
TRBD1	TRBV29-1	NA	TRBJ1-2	TGCAGCGGGGACAGGGTGAAGGGTGGCTACACCTTC	CSGDRVKGGYTF
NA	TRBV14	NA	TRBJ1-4	TGTGCCAGCAGCCGTCAGGCTACGCCGAATGAAAAACTGTTTTTT	CASSRQATPNEKLFF
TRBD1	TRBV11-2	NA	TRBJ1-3	TGTGCCAGCAGCCTTAGAGCGCCCTCCGGGACAGGGTTTGGAAACACCATATATTTT	CASSLRAPSGTGFGNTIYF
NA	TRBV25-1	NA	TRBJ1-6	TGTGCCAGCAGTGAACAACAGCGGTATTCACCCCTCCACTTT	CASSEQQRYSPLHF
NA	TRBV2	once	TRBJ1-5	TGTGCCAGCAATTCCGACAGGCAAGATCAGCCCCAGCATTTT	CASNSDRQDQPQHF
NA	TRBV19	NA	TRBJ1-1	TGTGCCAGTAGTATAGGGAGGGATGGTCGATCAACTGAAGCTTTCTTT	CASSIGRDGRSTEAFF
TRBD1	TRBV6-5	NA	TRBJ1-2	TGTGCCAGCATCAGGGGACAGAACTATGGCTACACCTTC	CASIRGQNYGYTF
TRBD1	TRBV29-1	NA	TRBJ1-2	TGCAGCTTTTTCGGGACAGGCTCTGGCTACACCTTC	CSFFGTGSGYTF
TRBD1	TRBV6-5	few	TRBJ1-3	TGTGCCAGCAGTCGGACAGGGGGAAACACCATATATTTT	CASSRTGGNTIYF
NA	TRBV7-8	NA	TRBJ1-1	TGTGCCAGCAGCTTTCAGGGTCGGACTGAAGCTTTCTTT	CASSFQGRTEAFF
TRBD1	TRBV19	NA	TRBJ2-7	TGTGCCAGTAGCCGGGATAAGACCTCCGGGACAGGGCCCTACGAGCAGTACTTC	CASSRDKTSGTGPYEQYF
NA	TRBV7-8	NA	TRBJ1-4	TGTGCCAGCAGCAGTCAGAAAAAACTGTTTTTT	CASSSQKKLFF